This T cell receptor (beta chain) was documented in a study of cytomegalovirus exposure and HLA in healthy donors. Study details: Drawn from HLA-typed donors, about 85 million unique TCRs were held in an early data release. Study-level points and caveats: Listed as cytomegalovirus-associated were more than 150 TCR beta chains. It was taken for granted in presence/absence analyses that sequencing depth across donors was roughly uniform. TCR beta V- and J-gene trimming, according to a later analysis, was linked to a missense DCLRE1C variant.

A remark on this clone: Its cognate antigen is unknown.

This PCR relied on a set of 60 Vbeta primers and 13 Jbeta primers. TCRdb's table, derived via immunoSEQ multiplex PCR, lists solely in-frame clones and lacks some. Here the sample spans around 140,000 clones, roughly 78% being singletons. This CDR3 contains 16 residues. V dropped 0 bases and J dropped 3 bases, with 15 bases sitting between them. Germline V gene sequence: CDR1 SGHDT, CDR2 YYEEEE. The sample comprised PBMCs. The TCR originated in a man aged 18 to 35 in good health and CMV-seropositive. The rearrangement links TRBV5-6 to TRBJ1-1; tentative D call: TRBD1 (5 bases). The CDR3 region has the DNA TGTGCCAGCAGCTTGGTTGTTAGGGGTGGGGACACTGAAGCTTTCTTT. Amino acids: CASSLVVRGGDTEAFF.